Following are 8 T cell receptor beta chains from one sample sequenced in a study of cytomegalovirus exposure and HLA in healthy donors. This PCR relied on a set of 60 Vbeta primers and 13 Jbeta primers. The protocol was immunoSEQ multiplex PCR, while the TCRdb copy is restricted to in-frame clones and leaves out a portion. The repertoire includes 150,000 to 200,000 clones, around 81% of them detected once, and about 1.9% sits in the top ten. The sample comprised PBMCs. These receptor sequences come from a man aged 25 to 40 in good health and CMV-seronegative.

This clone was observed a handful of times. J is TRBJ2-1 and V is TRBV27; 16 bases are a match to TRBD2. CDR3 length equals 21 residues. J was trimmed by 2 bases and V by 6 bases; bases with no gene match: 16. CDR1 MNHEY and CDR2 SMNVEV come from the germline V gene (reference sequence). DNA for the CDR3: TGTGCCAGCAGCACTGAACCGGGACTAGCGGGAGGGCCTTTCACCTACAATGAGCAGTTCTTC. Residues: CASSTEPGLAGGPFTYNEQFF.

J is TRBJ2-6 and V is TRBV19; D might be TRBD1 (6 bases). Trimming took 5 bases from V and 0 from J, leaving 14 bases between them. This CDR3 comprises 17 residues. CDR1 LNHDA and CDR2 SQIVND come from the germline V gene (reference sequence). This chain's CDR3 is CASSGQGIVSGANVLTF. The CDR3 DNA follows: TGTGCCAGTAGTGGGCAGGGGATTGTCTCTGGGGCCAACGTCCTGACTTTC.

Turning to this clone: Other DNA variants within this sample encode the same CDR3. The V and J genes are TRBV5-1 and TRBJ1-2; TRBD1 agrees at 8 bases. The CDR3 contains 14 residues. From germline, CDR1 is SGHRS and CDR2 YFSETQ. Trimming took 0 bases from V and 3 from J; bases not matched to a gene: 1. The CDR3 nucleotides are TGCGCCAGCAGCTTGGCAGGGGGCGACTATGGCTACACCTTC. It translates to CASSLAGGDYGYTF.

This clone was seen a few times. The chain couples TRBV28 to TRBJ1-2, with TRBD1 identical over 8 bases. Trimming cost V 0 bases and J 4 bases; bases outside gene matches: 10. Germline CDR1 reads MDHEN; CDR2 reads SYDVKM. This CDR3 comprises 17 residues. For the CDR3, the DNA is TGTGCCAGCAGTTTATGGGGGACAGGACCCGAAGGCTATGGCTACACCTTC. Residues: CASSLWGTGPEGYGYTF.

V usage is TRBV4-1 and J usage is TRBJ1-2; D gene uncertain. Looked up from germline, CDR1 is MGHRA and CDR2 is YSYEKL. The CDR3 totals 16 residues. With 1 base removed from V and 8 bases from J, the gap between germline ends came to 20 bases. The CDR3 reads CASSQGYSGNLWGYTF. CDR3 bases: TGCGCCAGCAGCCAAGGATACAGCGGAAATCTATGGGGCTACACCTTC.

This chain joins TRBV2 and TRBJ1-1, with a possible D match to TRBD1 (5 bases). Trimming pared 4 bases from V and 1 base from J, leaving 19 bases between. This CDR3 contains 17 residues. Germline CDR1 and CDR2: SNHLY and FYNNEI. The CDR3 is CASSGVRWGKQNTEAFF. CDR3 nucleotide sequence: TGTGCCAGCAGTGGCGTTCGTTGGGGCAAACAGAACACTGAAGCTTTCTTT.

This clone was picked up one time. This rearrangement joins TRBV29-1 to TRBJ2-7, with TRBD2 as a possible D gene (6 bases). Germline CDR1 and CDR2: SQVTM and ANQGSEA. The V end lost 0 bases, the J end lost 6 bases, and 18 bases lay between the germline ends. There are 15 residues in the CDR3. As DNA, the CDR3 is TGCAGCGTTGAAGATCACGGTAGCGGTACATTCGAGCAGTACTTC. It encodes CSVEDHGSGTFEQYF.

The V gene is TRBV6-5, the J gene TRBJ1-1; D unclear. V dropped 0 bases and J dropped 1 base, with 12 bases sitting between them. Germline CDR1 is MNHEY and CDR2 is SVGAGI. The CDR3 totals 16 residues. In DNA, the CDR3 is TGTGCCAGCAGTTACTCCTCGGCAGGCAGGAACACTGAAGCTTTCTTT. Its protein product is CASSYSSAGRNTEAFF.